The present entry profiles one T cell receptor (beta chain) with its context. The CDR3 runs 14 residues. Germline CDR1 MNHEY, CDR2 SMNVEV (reference sequence). With V trimmed by 7 bases and J by 4 bases, 8 bases remained unmatched. These data belong to a study of cytomegalovirus exposure and HLA in healthy donors. This PCR relied on a set of 60 Vbeta primers and 13 Jbeta primers. Profiling relied on immunoSEQ multiplex PCR, and the TCRdb table lists in-frame clones only, not all of them. Of 150,000 or so clones listed, roughly 83% are singletons. It was healthy bone marrow donors who served as donors. Source material: PBMCs. This sequence originates from a boy aged 2 to 9 in good health and CMV-seronegative. V gene TRBV27 combines with J gene TRBJ2-5, with TRBD1 identical over 8 bases. The CDR3 nucleotides are TGTGCCAGCAACACAGGGGGAGTGGGAGAGACCCAGTACTTC. Its translation: CASNTGGVGETQYF.